These 5 T cell receptor beta chains were sequenced from one sample in a study of regulatory T cells in long-lasting Graves disease. Time point indicated: newly diagnosed GD, antithyroid drugs for less than 3 months. From RNA extracted from PBMCs, the TCR library was made. Construction of the TCR beta libraries employed iRepertoire HTBI primers in conjunction with Arm-PCR of CDR3 regions. Each CDR3 protein is one row after TCRdb ran MiXCR on the multiplex PCR reads. This sample yields roughly 400,000 distinct CDR3 sequences, of which about a sixth are seen a single time; about 25% belongs to the top ten. These data were also reused for a study on T cells in Graves' hyperthyroidism and ophthalmopathy.

The source was peripheral blood mononuclear cells (PBMCs), collected at new diagnosis, from a patient treated with antithyroid drugs. All receptors derive from a woman between 18 and 30 years old with Graves disease.

The table lists this clonotype with a few counts. The CDR3 does not end in the conserved phenylalanine or tryptophan, so this is likely a read error. V usage is TRBV11-2 and J usage is TRBJ2-3; a possible D gene is TRBD2 (6 bases). The V end was cut by 2 bases, the J end by 5 bases, with 14 bases between. Germline V lookup: CDR1 SGHAT, CDR2 FQNNGV. CDR3 length equals 15 residues. The CDR3 sequence is CASSLRGGVGDTQYC. The CDR3 region has the DNA TGTGCCAGCAGCTTACGGGGCGGGGTAGGAGATACGCAGTATTGT.

This clonotype has a count of ten or more. The rearrangement uses TRBV12-3 or TRBV12-4 and TRBJ2-7, with 7 positions matching TRBD1. V shed 6 bases and J 4 bases; nucleotides not matched to a gene: 9. The CDR3 runs to 14 residues. CDR3 sequence reads: CASRMTGLTYEQYF. CDR3 bases: TGTGCCAGCAGAATGACAGGGCTTACTTACGAGCAGTACTTC.

This clonotype has a count of ten or more. The gene calls are TRBV28 and TRBJ2-1; D gene uncertain. This CDR3 has 12 residues. The V and J ends lost 3 bases and 8 bases respectively, with 8 bases between them. CDR1 is MDHEN and CDR2 is SYDVKM in the germline V gene. The CDR3 loop reads CASSLKVYEQFF. The CDR3 DNA reads as TGTGCCAGCAGTTTGAAGGTCTATGAGCAGTTCTTC.

This clonotype has just a few counts. The gene calls are TRBV24-1 and TRBJ1-1, with unresolved D. The CDR3 is made up of 9 amino acids. Per the germline V gene, CDR1 is KGHDR and CDR2 is SFDVKD. V was clipped by 12 bases and J by 6 bases, with 7 bases between them. The CDR3, as DNA: TGTGCCCTACCCTCTGAAGCTTTCTTT. This translates into CALPSEAFF.

In its sample, this clonotype was seen once. The chain couples TRBV7-2 to TRBJ2-7; D not certain. Germline V gene lookup returns CDR1 SGHTA and CDR2 FQGNSA. The CDR3 spans 15 residues. V lost 2 bases, J lost 2 bases, and 13 bases lay in between. The chain's CDR3 is CASSLMANQAYEQYF. CDR3 nucleotide sequence: TGTGCCAGCAGCTTAATGGCAAATCAGGCCTACGAGCAGTACTTC.